These 19 T cell receptor beta chains were sequenced from one sample in a study of spatial heterogeneity in lung cancer. TCRdb passed the 5' RACE reads through MiXCR, listing each CDR3 protein once. The sample yields 35,000 to 50,000 distinct CDR3 sequences, 20% to 25% seen once. Time point meaning: blood at routine non-recurrence follow-up after resection. Sequenced material: PBMCs, taken at follow-up. The receptors come from a female donor with early-stage non-small cell lung cancer.

The DNA of the CDR3 is TGTGCCAGCAGACAGGAAGGGGTAGGAACTGAAGCTTTCTTT. This codes for CASRQEGVGTEAFF. V and J are TRBV4-2 and TRBJ1-1; the D gene is possibly TRBD1 (5 bases). V was shortened by 6 bases and J by 5 bases, with 16 bases between the two germline ends. This CDR3 has 14 residues. From germline, CDR1 is LGHNA and CDR2 YNFKEQ.

This clonotype has more than one count but fewer than ten. The rearrangement joins TRBV6-2 or TRBV6-3 to TRBJ2-7, with 12 positions matching TRBD2. This CDR3 spans 16 amino acids. Losses at the gene ends were 5 bases for V and 3 bases for J; bases not matched to a gene: 8. Germline lookup yields CDR1 MNHEY and CDR2 SVGEGT. The CDR3, as DNA: TGTGCCAGCAGTCAAACACTAGCGGGAGGCCACTACGAGCAGTACTTC. It codes for CASSQTLAGGHYEQYF.

The gene calls are TRBV7-9 and TRBJ2-6; D call uncertain. V lost 0 bases to trimming and J lost 0 bases, with 6 bases between them. The germline V gene encodes CDR1 SEHNR and CDR2 FQNEAQ (reference sequence). CDR3 length: 16 amino acids. This CDR3 reads CASSLAGPSGANVLTF. The CDR3 DNA reads TGTGCCAGCAGCTTAGCTGGGCCCTCTGGGGCCAACGTCCTGACTTTC.

This clonotype was observed at least ten times. V gene TRBV7-8 combines with J gene TRBJ2-7, with D perhaps given as TRBD1 or TRBD2 (6 bases each). The length of the CDR3 is 17 residues. Trimming left V 9 bases short and J 0 bases short, with 24 bases between. CDR1 is SGHVS, CDR2 FQNEAQ, per germline. The CDR3 is CASQRGSGASLSYEQYF. CDR3 DNA: TGTGCCAGTCAGCGCGGGTCGGGGGCCTCCCTCTCCTACGAGCAGTACTTC.

This clonotype was counted many times. The genes are TRBV5-6 and TRBJ2-3; D may correspond to TRBD1 or TRBD2 (6 bases each). The germline V gene encodes CDR1 SGHDT and CDR2 YYEEEE. V lost 3 bases and J 1 base, leaving 15 bases between the germline ends. The CDR3 length is 16 residues. CDR3 sequence reads: CASSWRGATGTDTQYF. The CDR3 DNA reads as TGTGCCAGCAGCTGGAGGGGGGCGACGGGCACAGATACGCAGTATTTT.

In this sample, this clonotype turned up a few times. The CDR3 DNA reads as TGCAGCGTTTACGTGGGTCTCTCCCTCGTAGCTTTCTTT. This sequence encodes CSVYVGLSLVAFF. V is TRBV29-1 and J is TRBJ1-1; no reliable D call. Trimming removed 5 bases at V and 10 bases at J, with 20 bases between. Germline V lookup: CDR1 SQVTM, CDR2 ANQGSEA. This CDR3 spans 13 amino acids.

Many counts were recorded for this clonotype. The chain uses TRBV20-1 and TRBJ2-7, with 9 nucleotides matching TRBD2. This CDR3 has 14 residues. Per germline, CDR1 DFQATT and CDR2 SNEGSKA (reference sequence). Trimming removed 3 bases from V and 5 bases from J; junction bases left unmatched: 8. The CDR3 spells CSARSSRGGNEQYV. The CDR3, as DNA: TGCAGTGCTAGGTCCTCGCGGGGGGGCAACGAGCAGTACGTC.

The chain links TRBV20-1 to TRBJ1-2; no firm D call. CDR3 length: 12 amino acids. The V and J ends lost 6 bases and 1 base respectively, with 9 bases between them. Germline values: CDR1 DFQATT, CDR2 SNEGSKA (reference sequence). The CDR3 is CSAPTNNYGYTF. CDR3 sequence (DNA): TGCAGTGCCCCGACCAATAACTATGGCTACACCTTC.

This clonotype was found many times. V gene TRBV3-1 combines with J gene TRBJ2-3, with a tentative D call TRBD1 (5 bases). V lost 4 bases, J lost 6 bases, and 11 bases lay in between. The CDR3 spans 13 residues. Germline V CDR1 and CDR2: LGHDT, YNNKEL (reference sequence). CDR3 region: CASSPTGADTQYF. The CDR3 bases are TGTGCCAGCAGCCCGACTGGGGCGGATACGCAGTATTTT.

This sequence joins TRBV20-1 and TRBJ1-4; D call uncertain. Germline CDR1 and CDR2: DFQATT and SNEGSKA (reference sequence). This CDR3 contains 11 residues. V dropped 2 bases and J dropped 6 bases, with 4 bases sitting between them. The CDR3 region has the DNA TGCAGTGCTAGATATGATGAAAAACTGTTTTTT. Translation: CSARYDEKLFF.

This clonotype has just a few counts. The V call is TRBV19, the J call TRBJ1-6; the D is unclear. Trimming shortened V by 5 bases and J by 10 bases, and 18 bases separated the two germline ends. From germline, CDR1 is LNHDA and CDR2 SQIVND (reference sequence). This CDR3 has 15 amino acids. DNA for the CDR3: TGTGCCAGTAGTGCCGGACCGGCCTTGAGATCACCCCTCCACTTT. Translation gives CASSAGPALRSPLHF.

This clonotype was counted at least ten times. The V call is TRBV7-9, the J call TRBJ2-5; D is unresolved. Between the trimmed V and J ends, which lost 4 bases and 4 bases, there was a span of 1 base. CDR3 size: 10 residues. Germline assignment: CDR1 SEHNR and CDR2 FQNEAQ (reference sequence). The DNA for the CDR3 is TGTGCCAGCAGCTCAGAGACCCAGTACTTC. Protein product: CASSSETQYF.

In this sample, this clonotype turned up many times. This chain connects TRBV7-2 to TRBJ2-1; D gene unclear. CDR1 and CDR2 (germline): SGHTA, FQGNSA. Trimming took off 5 bases at V and 0 bases at J, with 5 bases between the two ends. The CDR3 runs 13 residues. CDR3 protein: CASSPSSYNEQFF. The CDR3 coding sequence is TGTGCCAGCAGCCCCAGCTCCTACAATGAGCAGTTCTTC.

The chain is built from TRBV20-1 and TRBJ2-5; 7 nucleotides agree with TRBD2. The CDR3 runs to 15 residues. With 8 bases clipped from V and 1 base from J, the junction kept 13 bases outside the gene matches. CDR1 is DFQATT and CDR2 is SNEGSKA in the germline V gene (reference sequence). The CDR3 here is CSTPLAGDLQETQYF. The CDR3 region has the DNA TGCAGTACCCCGCTGGCGGGGGACCTCCAAGAGACCCAGTACTTC.

This clonotype was counted many times. The chain links TRBV7-2 to TRBJ2-1; 7 positions match TRBD1. The germline V gene encodes CDR1 SGHTA and CDR2 FQGNSA. The CDR3 is 13 residues long. With V trimmed by 3 bases and J by 7 bases, 3 bases remained unmatched. CDR3 loop: CASSFLQGNEQFF. The CDR3 nucleotides read TGTGCCAGCAGCTTCTTACAGGGGAATGAGCAGTTCTTC.

This clonotype was counted between two and nine times. The chain uses TRBV7-3 and TRBJ2-1; 15 nucleotides match TRBD2. This CDR3 region has 15 residues. CDR1 and CDR2 (germline): SGHTA, FQGTGA. V lost 4 bases to trimming and J lost 7 bases; unmatched junction nucleotides: 2. This CDR3 is CASSWTSGRGNEQFF. CDR3 sequence (DNA): TGTGCCAGCAGCTGGACTAGCGGGAGGGGTAATGAGCAGTTCTTC.

Many counts were recorded for this clonotype. The chain joins TRBV10-2 to TRBJ1-1, with D tentatively TRBD1 (5 bases). There are 14 residues in the CDR3. The germline V and J ends were trimmed by 6 bases and 1 base, with 12 bases remaining between them. The germline gives CDR1 WSHSY, CDR2 SAAADI. The CDR3 loop is CASRVGGTNTEAFF. The CDR3 DNA reads TGCGCCAGCAGGGTGGGGGGGACGAACACTGAAGCTTTCTTT.

This clonotype came up many times. The CDR3 sequence is CAWISRENSYNEQFF. The CDR3 nucleotides read TGTGCCTGGATTTCGCGGGAGAACTCCTACAATGAGCAGTTCTTC. J is TRBJ2-1 and V is TRBV30, with 7 bases aligning to TRBD2. The CDR3 is made up of 15 amino acids. The germline V gene has CDR1 GTSNPN and CDR2 SVGIG (reference sequence). The trim removed 4 bases at V and 0 bases at J, leaving 6 bases unmatched.

The rearrangement uses TRBV6-5 and TRBJ1-1; D is unclear. Germline-derived CDR1 and CDR2 are MNHEY and SVGAGI. The CDR3 covers 13 residues. Trimming took 2 bases from V and 8 from J, leaving 12 bases between them. The CDR3 spells CASSYDHACEAFF. CDR3 sequence (DNA): TGTGCCAGCAGTTACGACCACGCCTGCGAAGCTTTCTTT.